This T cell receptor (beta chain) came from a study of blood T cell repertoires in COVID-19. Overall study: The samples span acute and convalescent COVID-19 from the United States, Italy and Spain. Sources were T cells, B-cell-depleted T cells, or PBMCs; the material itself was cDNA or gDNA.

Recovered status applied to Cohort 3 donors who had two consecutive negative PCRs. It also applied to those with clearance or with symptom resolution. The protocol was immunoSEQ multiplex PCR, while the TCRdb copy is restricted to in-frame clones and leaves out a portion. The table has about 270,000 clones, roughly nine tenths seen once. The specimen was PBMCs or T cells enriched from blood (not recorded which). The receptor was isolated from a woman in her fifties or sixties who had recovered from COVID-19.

The DNA of the CDR3 is TGTGCCAGCAGTAAGGGACAGGGGGCTGGTGGGGCCAACGTCCTGACTTTC. Its translation: CASSKGQGAGGANVLTF. The chain uses TRBV7-9 and TRBJ2-6; 12 bases align to TRBD1. Trimming took 6 bases from V and 3 from J; bases not matched to a gene: 6. The germline CDR1 and CDR2 sequences are SEHNR and FQNEAQ (reference sequence). The CDR3 has 17 amino acids.